This TCR beta chain is drawn from a study of shared clonotypes between healthy human individuals. Regarding the study as a whole: Sequencing depth was expected to influence donor clonotype sharing. The four-donor shared clonotypes exceeded non-shared clonotypes in generation probability, with non-shared ones scoring lower.

Assay: immunoSEQ multiplex PCR; the TCRdb copy retains only in-frame clones and omits some. The repertoire holds over 950,000 clones, with approximately 75% as singletons. This clone was picked up one time. No antigen is known for it. An end of the junction differs from the germline gene, which may be a read error. The CDR3 spans 15 residues. CDR1 and CDR2 (germline): MNHNS, SASEGT. The sample was memory CD4+ T cells from PBMCs. Subset indicated: CD45RA-negative fraction. The clonotype was recovered from a man aged 18-30 years in good health. Some clones in this sample may be carry-over from other donors' samples. The genes are TRBV6-1 and TRBJ2-6; D is perhaps TRBD1 (5 bases). CDR3 coding DNA: TGTGCCAGCAGTGCAGATGGTTCTGGGGCCAACGTCCTGGCTTTC. Protein: CASSADGSGANVLAF.